The T cell receptor (beta chain) described here comes from a study of blood T cells in healthy people across ages. In this sample, this clonotype turned up a few times. PCR was performed a second time for about 7 to 12 cycles using a sample-barcoded 5' primer and a J-beta primer mix. Each cDNA molecule received a tag from a template-switch adaptor that had 12 random nucleotides. TCRdb re-analysed the 5' RACE reads in MiXCR, keeping a single row per CDR3 protein. This table has around 820,000 distinct CDR3 sequences, more than 20% appearing once. CDR1 is SEHNR and CDR2 is FQNEAQ in the germline V gene (reference sequence). Trimming removed 7 bases from V and 5 bases from J, with 14 bases in between. The CDR3 is made up of 14 amino acids. The sample was also reused in another study, on T cells of mothers and their children.

The sequence derives from a boy aged 10-17 years in good health. Sequencing used blood. The V and J genes are TRBV7-9 and TRBJ2-2; tentatively, D is TRBD2 (6 bases). CDR3 DNA sequence: TGTGCCAGCACCCCGTGGGGGGAAACCGGGGAGCTGTTTTTT. Its translation is CASTPWGETGELFF.